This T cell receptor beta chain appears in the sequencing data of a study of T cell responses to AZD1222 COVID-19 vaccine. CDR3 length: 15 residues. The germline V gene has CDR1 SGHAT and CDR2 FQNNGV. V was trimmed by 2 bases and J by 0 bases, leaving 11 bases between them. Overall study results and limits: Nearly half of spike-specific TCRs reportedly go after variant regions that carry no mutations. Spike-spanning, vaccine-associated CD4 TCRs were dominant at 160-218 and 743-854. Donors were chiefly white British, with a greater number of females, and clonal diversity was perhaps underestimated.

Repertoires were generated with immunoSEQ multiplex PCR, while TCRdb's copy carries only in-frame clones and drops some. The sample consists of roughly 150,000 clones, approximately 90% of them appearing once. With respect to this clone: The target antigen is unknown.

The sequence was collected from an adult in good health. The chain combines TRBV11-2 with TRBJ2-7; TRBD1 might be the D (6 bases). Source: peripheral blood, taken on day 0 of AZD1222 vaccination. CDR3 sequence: CASSLRTDSSYEQYF. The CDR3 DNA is TGTGCCAGCAGCTTACGTACGGACAGCTCCTACGAGCAGTACTTC. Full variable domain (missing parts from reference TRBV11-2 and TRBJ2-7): EAGVAQSPRYKIIEKRQSVAFWCNPISGHATLYWYQQILGQGPKLLIQFQNNGVVDDSQLPKDRFSAERLKGVDSTLKIQPAKLEDSAVYLCASSLRTDSSYEQYFGPGTRLTVT.